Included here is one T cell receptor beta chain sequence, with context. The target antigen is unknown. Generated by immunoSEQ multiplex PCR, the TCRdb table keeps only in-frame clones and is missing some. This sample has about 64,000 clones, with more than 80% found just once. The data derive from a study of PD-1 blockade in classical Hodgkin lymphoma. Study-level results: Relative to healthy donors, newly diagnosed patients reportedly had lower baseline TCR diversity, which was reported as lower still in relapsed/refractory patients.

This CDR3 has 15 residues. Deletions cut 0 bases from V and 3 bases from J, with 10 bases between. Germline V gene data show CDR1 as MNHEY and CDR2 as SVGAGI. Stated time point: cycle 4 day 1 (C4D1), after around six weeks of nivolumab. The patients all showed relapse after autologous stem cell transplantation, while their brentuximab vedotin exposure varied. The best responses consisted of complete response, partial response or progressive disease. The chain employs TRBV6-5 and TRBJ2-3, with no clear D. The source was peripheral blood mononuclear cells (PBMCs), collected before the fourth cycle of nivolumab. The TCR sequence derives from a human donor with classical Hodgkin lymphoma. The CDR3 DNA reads TGTGCCAGCAGTTACTCGCCCCTATGGACAGATACGCAGTATTTT. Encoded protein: CASSYSPLWTDTQYF.